The text below deals with one T cell receptor (beta chain). The antigen remains undetermined. The data stem from a study of human T cells and chemical hapten exposure. Turning to the study itself: Patches that contained 0.01% DPC were applied to the upper back and read at 6 days. Alopecia universalis, totalis or areata was present in patients who were mostly female. Overall study results and limits: Compared with pre-sensitization or healthy control sets, expanded TCRs clustered more.

The germline V and J ends were trimmed by 1 base and 0 bases, with 18 bases remaining between them. The length of the CDR3 is 18 residues. Germline V gene lookup returns CDR1 MGHRA and CDR2 YSYEKL. Time point defined: patch test 2, 6 weeks after DPC sensitization. The sample's treatment: therapeutic diphenylcyclopropenone sensitization with weekly scalp DPC. TCRdb reanalysed the RACE reads using MiXCR and keeps one entry per CDR3 protein. Of approximately 120,000 distinct CDR3 sequences in the sample, 9% to 9.5% were seen once. The chain is built from TRBV4-1 and TRBJ1-1, with D tentatively TRBD1 (5 bases). Sample: whole blood, taken in connection with sensitization to the hapten diphenylcyclopropenone (DPC). The source is a woman in her thirties or forties with alopecia areata. Some clones in this sample may be carry-over from other donors' samples. The CDR3 sequence: CASSQVVPFDRMNTEAFF. The CDR3 bases are TGCGCCAGCAGCCAAGTGGTCCCCTTTGACAGAATGAACACTGAAGCTTTCTTT.